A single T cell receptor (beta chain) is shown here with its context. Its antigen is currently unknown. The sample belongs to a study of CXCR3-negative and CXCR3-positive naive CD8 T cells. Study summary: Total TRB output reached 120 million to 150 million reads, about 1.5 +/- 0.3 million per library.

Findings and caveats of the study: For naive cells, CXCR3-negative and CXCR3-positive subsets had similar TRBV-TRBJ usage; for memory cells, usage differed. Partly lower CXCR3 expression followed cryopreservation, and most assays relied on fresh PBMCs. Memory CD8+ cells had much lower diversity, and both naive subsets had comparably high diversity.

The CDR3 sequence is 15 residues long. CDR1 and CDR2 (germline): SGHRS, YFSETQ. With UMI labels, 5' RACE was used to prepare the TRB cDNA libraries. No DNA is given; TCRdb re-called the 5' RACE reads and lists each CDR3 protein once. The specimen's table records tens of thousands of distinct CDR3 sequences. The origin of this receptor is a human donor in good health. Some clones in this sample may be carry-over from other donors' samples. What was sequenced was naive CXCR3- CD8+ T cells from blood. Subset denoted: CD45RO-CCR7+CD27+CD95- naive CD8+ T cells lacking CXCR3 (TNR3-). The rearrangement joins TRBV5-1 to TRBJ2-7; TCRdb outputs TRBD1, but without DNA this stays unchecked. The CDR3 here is CASSQTGAGNYEQYF.